The present T cell receptor (beta chain) was sequenced within a study of blood T cell repertoires in COVID-19 (dated by TCRdb to the early 2020s). Looking at the study overall: Samples covering the acute and convalescent phases of COVID-19 were provided by collaborators in the United States, Italy and Spain. The prospective study material was composed of cDNA or gDNA derived from T cells, B-cell-depleted T cells, or PBMCs. HLA class I and class II types, where available, came from metadata supplied by the sample provider rather than from assay-based typing. The repertoires were released in a freely available public database meant as a resource for research on the immune response to SARS-CoV-2. The samples were drawn from two sources: the first 160 participants of the ongoing ImmuneRACE study, and about 1,300 subjects contributed by 6 global collaborators. The dataset comprised deeply sampled blood TCRbeta repertoires from subjects exposed to, actively infected with, or recovered from COVID-19. The sample metadata nearly always contained a de-identified subject ID, COVID-19 status, age in years and sex.

Whole blood was collected in K2EDTA tubes by collaborating institutions according to the institutions' own protocols. Collaborator samples were shipped for TCRbeta analysis as frozen whole blood, isolated PBMCs, or DNA extracted from either sample type. What the research found in general, with its limitations: How much clinical and demographic metadata was included differed by source and by participant, and the metadata was provided uncurated.

The immunoSEQ Assay, a bias-controlled multiplex PCR, was used to amplify TCRbeta CDR3 regions from genomic DNA. The authors' analysis ran thus. Within the assay, amplification of reference gene primers was used to estimate how many nucleated cells each sample contained. Sequence reads were collapsed and filtered to measure the absolute abundance of every unique TCRbeta CDR3 rearrangement. Productive Simpson clonality was computed per sample as the square root of Simpson's diversity index over productive rearrangements. The clones in this table, taken by TCRdb from immuneACCESS, are in-frame only. Not every clone is retained; where verified, under half of the shortfall comes from an unresolved V gene, and the cause of the rest is unknown. V and J calls and clone size follow that table, whereas D and trimming were derived from the DNA. In all, the sample holds about 140,000 clones, and approximately 80% of those were seen once. The biggest ten clones account for almost 6.5% of the sample.

The germline V gene encodes CDR1 SNHLY and CDR2 FYNNEI. Counted from cysteine to phenylalanine, this CDR3 has 12 amino acids. The only DNA kept is the CDR3, 36 bases in frame from the first base. Trimming takes 4 bases from V and 1 base from J, and the germline ends sit 5 bases apart. This clone was recorded many times. What this receptor recognizes is not known. No base-level quality is on record; no much larger clone is a single base apart. The receptor chain draws on TRBV2 and TRBJ2-7; no D gene call is confident. The source is a human donor in a cohort sampled during active COVID-19. Source material: peripheral blood. In nucleotide form, the sequence is TGTGCCAGCAGTGGGGCTTCCTACGAGCAGTACTTC. Translated, this gives CASSGASYEQYF.